This T cell receptor (beta chain) was recovered during a study of T cell responses to AZD1222 COVID-19 vaccine. On this clone: Antigen: not known.

Broader study findings: Reportedly, nearly half of unique spike TCRs recognized epitopes outside B.1.351/B.1.1.7 mutations.

Measured with immunoSEQ multiplex PCR; TCRdb has only the in-frame clones, and not every one. The top ten clones hold under 3.5% of a sample with about 110,000 clones, around 90% of them seen once. Germline V gene lookup returns CDR1 LGHDT and CDR2 YNNKEL (reference sequence). Unmatched junction bases numbered 8, after V lost 0 bases and J lost 10 bases. CDR3 length: 14 residues. This rearrangement joins TRBV3-1 (or the pseudogene TRBV3-2) to TRBJ1-1, with 7 bases identical to TRBD1. This specimen consisted of peripheral blood, obtained on day 0 of AZD1222 vaccination. The source of this sequence is an adult in good health. The CDR3 here is CASSQDRKGAGAFF. CDR3 nucleotide sequence: TGTGCCAGCAGCCAAGATAGGAAGGGGGCGGGAGCTTTCTTT.